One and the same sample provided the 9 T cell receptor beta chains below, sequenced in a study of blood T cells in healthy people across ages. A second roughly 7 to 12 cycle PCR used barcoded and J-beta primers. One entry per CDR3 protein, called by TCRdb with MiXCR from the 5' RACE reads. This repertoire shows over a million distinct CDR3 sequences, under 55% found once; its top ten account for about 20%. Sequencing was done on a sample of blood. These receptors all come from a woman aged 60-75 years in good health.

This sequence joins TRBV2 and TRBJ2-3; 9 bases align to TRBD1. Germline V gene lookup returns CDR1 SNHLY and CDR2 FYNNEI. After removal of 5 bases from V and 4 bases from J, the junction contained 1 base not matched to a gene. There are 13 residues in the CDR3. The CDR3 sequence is CASSWTGADTQYF. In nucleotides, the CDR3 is TGTGCCAGCAGTTGGACAGGGGCAGATACGCAGTATTTT. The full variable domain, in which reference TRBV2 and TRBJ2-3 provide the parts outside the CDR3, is EPEVTQTPSHQVTQMGQEVILRCVPISNHLYFYWYRQILGQKVEFLVSFYNNEISEKSEIFDDQFSVERPDGSNFTLKIRSTKLEDSAMYFCASSWTGADTQYFGPGTRLTVL.

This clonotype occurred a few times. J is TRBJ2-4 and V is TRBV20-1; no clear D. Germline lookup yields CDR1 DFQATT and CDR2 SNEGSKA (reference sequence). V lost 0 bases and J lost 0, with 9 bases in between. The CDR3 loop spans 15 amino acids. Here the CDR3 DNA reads TGCAGTGCTAGAGAATCCTTCCTAGCCAAAAACATTCAGTACTTC. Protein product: CSARESFLAKNIQYF.

The CDR3 is CSAGPQGYGKNIQYF. In nucleotides, the CDR3 is TGCAGTGCTGGCCCACAGGGTTACGGCAAAAACATTCAGTACTTC. The chain uses TRBV20-1 and TRBJ2-4; TRBD1 might be the D (6 bases). Germline CDR1 DFQATT, CDR2 SNEGSKA (reference sequence). The V end was cut by 5 bases, the J end by 3 bases, with 17 bases between. The CDR3 is made up of 15 amino acids.

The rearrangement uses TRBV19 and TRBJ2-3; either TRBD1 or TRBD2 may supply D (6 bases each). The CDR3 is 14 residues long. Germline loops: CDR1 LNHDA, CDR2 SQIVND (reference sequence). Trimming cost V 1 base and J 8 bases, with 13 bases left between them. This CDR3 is CASSIAGAGVTQYF. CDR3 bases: TGTGCCAGTAGTATAGCGGGGGCAGGTGTTACGCAGTATTTT.

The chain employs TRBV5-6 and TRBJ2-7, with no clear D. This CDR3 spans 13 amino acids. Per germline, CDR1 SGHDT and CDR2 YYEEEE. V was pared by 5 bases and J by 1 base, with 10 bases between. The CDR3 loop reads CASRSSASYEQYF. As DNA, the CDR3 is TGTGCCAGCAGATCATCAGCGTCCTACGAGCAGTACTTC.

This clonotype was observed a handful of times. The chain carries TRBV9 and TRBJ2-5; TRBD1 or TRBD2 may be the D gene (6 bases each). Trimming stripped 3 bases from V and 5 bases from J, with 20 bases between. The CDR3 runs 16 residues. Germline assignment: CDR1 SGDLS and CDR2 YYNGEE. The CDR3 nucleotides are TGTGCCAGCAGCGCAAAGAGGGGGGCCCCCCGGGAGACCCAGTACTTC. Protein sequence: CASSAKRGAPRETQYF.

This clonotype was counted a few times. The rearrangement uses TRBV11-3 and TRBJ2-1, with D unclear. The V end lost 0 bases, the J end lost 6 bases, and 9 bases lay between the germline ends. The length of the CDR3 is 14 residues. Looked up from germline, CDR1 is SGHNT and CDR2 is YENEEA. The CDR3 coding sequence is TGTGCCAGCAGCTTAGATCCCCTAGTCAATGAGCAGTTCTTC. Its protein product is CASSLDPLVNEQFF.

DNA for the CDR3: TGTGCCAGCAGCCCGCCGGGACGGAACACTGAAGCTTTCTTT. This codes for CASSPPGRNTEAFF. V gene TRBV12-3 or TRBV12-4 combines with J gene TRBJ1-1, with TRBD1 as a possible D gene (5 bases). The V end lost 6 bases, the J end lost 1 base, and 12 bases lay between the germline ends. CDR3 length equals 14 residues.

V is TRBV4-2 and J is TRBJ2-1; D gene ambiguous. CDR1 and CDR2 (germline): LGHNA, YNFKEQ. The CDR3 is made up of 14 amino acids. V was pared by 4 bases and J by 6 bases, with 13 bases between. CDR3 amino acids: CASSPRVIFNEQFF. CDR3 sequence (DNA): TGTGCCAGCAGCCCAAGGGTAATATTCAATGAGCAGTTCTTC.